The 21 T cell receptor beta chains below were found in one sample sequenced in a study of blood T cell repertoires in COVID-19. Using immunoSEQ multiplex PCR, the repertoire was profiled, and TCRdb retains in-frame clones only, with some absent. This table has about 69,000 clones, about 90% appearing once. Sample: peripheral blood. These receptors originate from a middle-aged man with acute or convalescent COVID-19.

This chain uses TRBV4-2 with TRBJ2-7; TRBD2 might be the D (5 bases). V was pared by 4 bases and J by 4 bases, with 14 bases between. This CDR3 is 14 amino acids long. The germline V gene has CDR1 LGHNA and CDR2 YNFKEQ. CDR3 sequence: CASSLAGAAYEQYF. The CDR3 DNA follows: TGTGCCAGCAGCCTCGCGGGCGCAGCTTACGAGCAGTACTTC.

A few counts support this clone. This chain links TRBV24-1 with TRBJ2-3, with D uncertain. The CDR3 consists of 13 residues. CDR1 KGHDR and CDR2 SFDVKD come from the germline V gene. Trimming left V 0 bases short and J 6 bases short, with 6 bases between. This chain's CDR3 is CATSDLSGDTQYF. CDR3 nucleotides: TGTGCCACCAGTGATTTGTCCGGGGATACGCAGTATTTT.

The rearrangement uses TRBV7-9 and TRBJ1-2; 11 positions match TRBD1. CDR1 and CDR2 (germline): SEHNR, FQNEAQ (reference sequence). The CDR3 sequence is 14 residues long. Unmatched junction bases numbered 6, after V lost 5 bases and J lost 7 bases. The CDR3 is CASSGQGAPGGYTF. CDR3 coding DNA: TGTGCCAGCAGCGGACAGGGGGCGCCGGGTGGCTACACCTTC. The whole variable domain, filled in from reference TRBV7-9 and TRBJ1-2, reads DTGVSQNPRHKITKRGQNVTFRCDPISEHNRLYWYRQTLGQGPEFLTYFQNEAQLEKSRLLSDRFSAERPKGSFSTLEIQRTEQGDSAMYLCASSGQGAPGGYTFGSGTRLTVV.

The V gene is TRBV7-2, the J gene TRBJ2-1; 10 positions match TRBD1. V was pared by 1 base and J by 12 bases, with 9 bases of the junction left unmatched. Germline lookup yields CDR1 SGHTA and CDR2 FQGNSA. This CDR3 is 15 amino acids long. The CDR3 DNA is TGTGCCAGCAGCTTAGTGAGGACAGGGGGGCTGAGGCAGTTCTTC. Translating it yields CASSLVRTGGLRQFF.

The chain combines TRBV20-1 with TRBJ2-3; no clear D gene. CDR3 size: 11 residues. The ends were cut back, 5 bases at V and 4 bases at J, with 7 bases in the middle. Germline assignment: CDR1 DFQATT and CDR2 SNEGSKA (reference sequence). CDR3 in DNA: TGCAGTGCTCATCCGGCAGATACGCAGTATTTT. This codes for CSAHPADTQYF.

This chain uses TRBV9 with TRBJ2-1; TRBD1 might be the D (6 bases). V was shortened by 6 bases and J by 7 bases, with 20 bases between the two germline ends. The length of the CDR3 is 15 residues. Germline CDR1 reads SGDLS; CDR2 reads YYNGEE. CDR3 DNA: TGTGCCAGCAACCCTGGGGGCCGAGGGACGAATGAGCAGTTCTTC. It translates to CASNPGGRGTNEQFF.

The chain couples TRBV2 to TRBJ2-3; D possibly corresponds to TRBD2 (6 bases). The V end was cut by 2 bases, the J end by 4 bases, with 16 bases between. This CDR3 has 16 amino acids. The germline V gene has CDR1 SNHLY and CDR2 FYNNEI. The CDR3 reads CASSENLSGYSDTQYF. The CDR3, as DNA: TGTGCCAGCAGTGAAAATCTTAGCGGTTATTCAGATACGCAGTATTTT.

The chain carries TRBV3-1 (or the pseudogene TRBV3-2) and TRBJ1-3; the D is unclear. The V and J ends lost 0 bases and 3 bases respectively, with 3 bases between them. The germline CDR1 and CDR2 sequences are LGHDT and YNNKEL (reference sequence). The CDR3 loop spans 13 amino acids. The CDR3 reads CASSQDSGNTIYF. The CDR3 region has the DNA TGTGCCAGCAGCCAAGACAGTGGAAACACCATATATTTT.

This chain uses TRBV4-1 with TRBJ1-4, with 9 bases aligning to TRBD1. This CDR3 region has 15 residues. In germline, CDR1 is MGHRA, CDR2 YSYEKL. After removal of 4 bases from V and 8 bases from J, the junction contained 8 bases not matched to a gene. In nucleotides, the CDR3 is TGCGCCAGCAGCCCGAGACAGGGGGTGGGCGAAAAACTGTTTTTT. Amino acids: CASSPRQGVGEKLFF.

The gene calls are TRBV21-1 and TRBJ2-1; the table's D call, TRBD2, has no DNA check behind it. TRBV21-1 is given as a pseudogene. This CDR3 has 16 residues. Here the CDR3 reads CASRISTSGSYNEQFF. DNA of the CDR3: TGTGCCAGCCGGATTTCCACTAGCGGCTCCTACAATGAGCAGTTCTTC.

The genes are TRBV6-5 and TRBJ2-3; 9 bases are shared with TRBD1. Germline-derived CDR1 and CDR2 are MNHEY and SVGAGI. This CDR3 has 15 residues. The V segment lost 6 bases and the J segment 2 bases; nucleotides outside the gene matches: 6. The CDR3 is CASRTGTGITDTQYF. The CDR3 DNA is TGTGCCAGCAGGACCGGGACAGGGATCACAGATACGCAGTATTTT.

The V call is TRBV4-1, the J call TRBJ2-3; weak D call: TRBD1 (6 bases). Germline values: CDR1 MGHRA, CDR2 YSYEKL. The CDR3 runs to 14 residues. Between the trimmed V and J ends, which lost 1 base and 4 bases, there was a span of 9 bases. The CDR3 sequence is CASSQGGGADTQYF. Here the CDR3 DNA reads TGCGCCAGCAGCCAAGGAGGGGGAGCAGATACGCAGTATTTT.

The chain carries TRBV5-4 and TRBJ1-2, with D unclear. This CDR3 has 15 amino acids. Germline-derived CDR1 and CDR2 are SGHNT and YYREEE (reference sequence). The V end lost 0 bases, the J end lost 7 bases, and 16 bases lay between the germline ends. CDR3 nucleotide sequence: TGTGCCAGCAGCTTGGCGGTCTTTACGTTTCGTGGCTACACCTTC. This encodes CASSLAVFTFRGYTF.

CDR3 coding DNA: TGCGCCAGCAGTGACTGGCAGGGGATCTACGAGCAGTACTTC. It is translated as CASSDWQGIYEQYF. The chain is built from TRBV10-2 and TRBJ2-7, with D possibly matching TRBD1 (6 bases). Trimming left V 3 bases short and J 3 bases short, with 12 bases between. The germline gives CDR1 WSHSY, CDR2 SAAADI. CDR3 length: 14 residues.

The chain uses TRBV11-3 and TRBJ2-5; 9 nucleotides match TRBD2. This CDR3 comprises 14 residues. Germline CDR1 SGHNT, CDR2 YENEEA. The ends lost 5 bases at V and 3 bases at J; junction bases unmatched: 4. This CDR3 is CASSPRTSEETQYF. The CDR3 nucleotides are TGTGCCAGCAGCCCCCGGACTAGCGAAGAGACCCAGTACTTC.

Written as DNA, the CDR3 is TGCGCCAGCAGCCAAGTGGTCGCAGGGGGCGGCGAGCAGTACTTC. Its protein product is CASSQVVAGGGEQYF. The chain recombines TRBV4-3 with TRBJ2-7, with 8 bases matching TRBD1. Germline CDR1 reads LGHNA; CDR2 reads YSLEER. This CDR3 region has 15 residues. The ends lost 1 base at V and 6 bases at J; junction bases unmatched: 8.

The chain carries TRBV7-8 and TRBJ2-7, with D perhaps TRBD1 (5 bases). The V end lost 1 base, the J end lost 7 bases, and 14 bases lay between the germline ends. Germline V gene lookup returns CDR1 SGHVS and CDR2 FQNEAQ. The CDR3 covers 14 residues. CDR3 residues: CASSLEAGFREQYF. In nucleotides, the CDR3 is TGTGCCAGCAGCTTAGAGGCAGGGTTTAGGGAGCAGTACTTC.

The V gene is TRBV9, the J gene TRBJ2-7; 11 bases align to TRBD1. The CDR3 extends over 14 amino acids. Per germline, CDR1 SGDLS and CDR2 YYNGEE. The junction had 2 bases not matched to a gene; V was cut back by 3 bases and J by 3 bases. CDR3 DNA sequence: TGTGCCAGCAGCGAGGGACAGGGGGGCTACGAGCAGTACTTC. Translating gives CASSEGQGGYEQYF. The complete variable domain, with remaining parts taken from reference TRBV9 and TRBJ2-7, reads DSGVTQTPKHLITATGQRVTLRCSPRSGDLSVYWYQQSLDQGLQFLIQYYNGEERAKGNILERFSAQQFPDLHSELNLSSLELGDSALYFCASSEGQGGYEQYFGPGTRLTVT.

The gene calls are TRBV27 and TRBJ1-3; a possible D gene is TRBD1 (6 bases). The CDR3 has 16 residues. Trimming pared 8 bases from V and 4 bases from J, leaving 21 bases between. CDR1 is MNHEY and CDR2 is SMNVEV in the germline V gene (reference sequence). CDR3 sequence: CASRPPGGKAGNTIYF. The CDR3 DNA follows: TGTGCCAGCCGCCCACCTGGGGGCAAGGCGGGAAACACCATATATTTT.

This clone appeared once. The genes are TRBV2 and TRBJ1-5; no reliable D call. The germline V gene encodes CDR1 SNHLY and CDR2 FYNNEI. CDR3 length: 14 residues. The V and J ends lost 4 bases and 3 bases respectively, with 10 bases between them. CDR3 in amino acids: CASSVEGDNQPQHF. CDR3 in DNA: TGTGCCAGCAGTGTCGAGGGAGACAATCAGCCCCAGCATTTT.

The chain has TRBV6-2 or TRBV6-3 and TRBJ2-1; 10 bases fit TRBD2. V lost 4 bases, J lost 4 bases, and 4 bases stayed unmatched. Germline-derived CDR1 and CDR2 are MNHEY and SVGEGT. The CDR3 length is 15 residues. The CDR3 DNA sequence: TGTGCCAGCAGTTCTCCACTAGCGGGGTACAATGAGCAGTTCTTC. It encodes CASSSPLAGYNEQFF.